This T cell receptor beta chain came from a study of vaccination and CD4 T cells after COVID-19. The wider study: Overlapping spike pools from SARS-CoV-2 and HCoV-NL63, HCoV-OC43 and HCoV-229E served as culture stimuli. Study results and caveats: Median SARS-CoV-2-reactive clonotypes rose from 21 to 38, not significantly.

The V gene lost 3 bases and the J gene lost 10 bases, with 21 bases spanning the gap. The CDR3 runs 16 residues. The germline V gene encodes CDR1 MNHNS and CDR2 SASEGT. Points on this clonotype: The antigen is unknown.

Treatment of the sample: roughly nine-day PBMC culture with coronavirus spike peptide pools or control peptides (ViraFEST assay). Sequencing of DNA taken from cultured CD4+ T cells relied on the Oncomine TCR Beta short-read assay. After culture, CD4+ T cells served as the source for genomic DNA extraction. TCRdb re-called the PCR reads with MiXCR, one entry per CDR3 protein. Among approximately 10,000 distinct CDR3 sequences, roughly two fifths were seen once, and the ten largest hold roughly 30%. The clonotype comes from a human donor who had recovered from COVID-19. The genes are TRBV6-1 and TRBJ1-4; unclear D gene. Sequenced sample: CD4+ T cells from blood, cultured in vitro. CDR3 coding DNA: TGTGCCAGCAGTGACAGCCAGACCCTGGGATCTGGAAAACTGTTTTTT. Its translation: CASSDSQTLGSGKLFF.